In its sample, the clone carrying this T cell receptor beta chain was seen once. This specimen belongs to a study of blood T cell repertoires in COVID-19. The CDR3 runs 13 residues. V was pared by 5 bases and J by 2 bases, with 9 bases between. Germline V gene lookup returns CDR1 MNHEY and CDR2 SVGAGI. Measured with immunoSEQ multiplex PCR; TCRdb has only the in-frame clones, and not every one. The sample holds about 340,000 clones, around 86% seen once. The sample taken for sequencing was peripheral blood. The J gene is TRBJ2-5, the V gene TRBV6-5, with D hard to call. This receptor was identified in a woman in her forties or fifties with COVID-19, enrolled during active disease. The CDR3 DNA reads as TGTGCCAGCAGTCCCAATACTCAAGAGACCCAGTACTTC. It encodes CASSPNTQETQYF.